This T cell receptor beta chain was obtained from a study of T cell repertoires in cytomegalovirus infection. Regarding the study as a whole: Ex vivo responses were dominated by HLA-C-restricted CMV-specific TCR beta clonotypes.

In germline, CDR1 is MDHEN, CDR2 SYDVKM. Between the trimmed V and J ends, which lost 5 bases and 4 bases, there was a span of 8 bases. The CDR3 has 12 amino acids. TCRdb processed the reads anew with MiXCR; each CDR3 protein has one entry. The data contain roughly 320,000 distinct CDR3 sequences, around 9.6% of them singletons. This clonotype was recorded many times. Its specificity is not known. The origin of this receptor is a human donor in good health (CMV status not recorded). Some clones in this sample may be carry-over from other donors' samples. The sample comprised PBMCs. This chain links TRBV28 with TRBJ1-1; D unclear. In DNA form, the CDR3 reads TGTGCCAGCAGTGACGTTGCCACTGAAGCTTTCTTT. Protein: CASSDVATEAFF.